This T cell receptor (beta chain) is drawn from a study of CD8 T cells in ankylosing spondylitis. Quantitative 5'-RACE with molecular barcodes generated TCR beta libraries. TCRdb re-called the 5' RACE reads through MiXCR, storing one row per CDR3 protein. The table includes 100,000 to 150,000 distinct CDR3 sequences, over 6.5% detected once. This clonotype was counted ten times or more. V was shortened by 3 bases and J by 5 bases, with 16 bases between the two germline ends. Germline CDR1 and CDR2: DFQATT and SNEGSKA (reference sequence). The CDR3 totals 14 residues. Sample: blood, either unsorted or a sorted T cell fraction (not recorded which). This TCR derives from a male donor with ankylosing spondylitis or in good health (not recorded which). V is TRBV20-1 and J is TRBJ1-1; D is unresolved. This CDR3 reads CSARWGSADTEAFF. DNA for the CDR3: TGCAGTGCTAGGTGGGGTTCCGCGGATACTGAAGCTTTCTTT.